The clone carrying this TCR beta chain occurred once. Unique molecular identifiers were used to barcode this TCRbeta library. TCRdb re-called the PCR reads through MiXCR, storing one row per CDR3 protein. The sample consists of approximately 88,000 distinct CDR3 sequences, more than 10% of them appearing once. This sample was taken from a study of T-cell reconstitution after alpha-beta-depleted transplantation in children. Germline assignment: CDR1 LNHDA and CDR2 SQIVND (reference sequence). V gave up 7 bases and J gave up 8 bases, with 15 bases separating them. This CDR3 region has 13 residues. The chain uses TRBV19 and TRBJ1-5, with D possibly being TRBD1 (5 bases). The sample was PBMCs from the stem cell graft donor, taken from the stem cell graft. The clonotype was recovered from a human donor who donated a stem cell graft to a child with inherited bone marrow failure. CDR3 residues: CASKVQAEEPQHF. The CDR3, as DNA: TGTGCCAGTAAGGTACAGGCGGAGGAGCCCCAGCATTTT.